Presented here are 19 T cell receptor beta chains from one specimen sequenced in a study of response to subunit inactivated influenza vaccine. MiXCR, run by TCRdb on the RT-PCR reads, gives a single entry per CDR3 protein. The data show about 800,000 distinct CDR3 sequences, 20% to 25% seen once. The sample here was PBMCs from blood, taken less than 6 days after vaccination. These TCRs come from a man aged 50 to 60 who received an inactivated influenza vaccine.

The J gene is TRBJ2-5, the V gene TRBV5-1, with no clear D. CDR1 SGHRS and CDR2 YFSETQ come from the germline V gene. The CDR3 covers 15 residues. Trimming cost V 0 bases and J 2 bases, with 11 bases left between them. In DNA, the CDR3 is TGCGCCAGCAGCTTGGGATTACACAGTCAAGAGACCCAGTACTTC. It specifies CASSLGLHSQETQYF.

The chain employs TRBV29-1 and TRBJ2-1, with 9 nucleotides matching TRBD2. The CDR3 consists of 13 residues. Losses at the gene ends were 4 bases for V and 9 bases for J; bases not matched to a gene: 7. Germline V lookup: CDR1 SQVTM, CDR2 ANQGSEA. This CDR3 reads CSVAWREGGEQFF. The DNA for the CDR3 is TGCAGCGTTGCATGGCGGGAGGGGGGTGAGCAGTTCTTC.

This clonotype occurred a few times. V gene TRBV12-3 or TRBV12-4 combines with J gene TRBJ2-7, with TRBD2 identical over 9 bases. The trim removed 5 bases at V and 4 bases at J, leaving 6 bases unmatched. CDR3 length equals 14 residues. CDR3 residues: CASSRLADGYEQYF. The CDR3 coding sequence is TGTGCCAGCAGTCGACTAGCGGATGGGTACGAGCAGTACTTC.

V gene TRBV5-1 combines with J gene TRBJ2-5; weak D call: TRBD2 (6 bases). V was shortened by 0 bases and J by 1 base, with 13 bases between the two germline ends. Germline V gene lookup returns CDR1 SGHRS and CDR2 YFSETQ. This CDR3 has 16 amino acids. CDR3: CASSLVGGSVQETQYF. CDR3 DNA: TGCGCCAGCAGCTTGGTCGGGGGAAGCGTCCAAGAGACCCAGTACTTC.

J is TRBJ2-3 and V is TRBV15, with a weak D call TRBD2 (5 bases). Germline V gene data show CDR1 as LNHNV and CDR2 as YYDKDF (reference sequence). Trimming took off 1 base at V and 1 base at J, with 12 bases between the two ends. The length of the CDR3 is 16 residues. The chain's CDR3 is CATSRVGLAGTDTQYF. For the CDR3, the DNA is TGTGCCACCAGCAGAGTTGGCCTAGCCGGCACAGATACGCAGTATTTT.

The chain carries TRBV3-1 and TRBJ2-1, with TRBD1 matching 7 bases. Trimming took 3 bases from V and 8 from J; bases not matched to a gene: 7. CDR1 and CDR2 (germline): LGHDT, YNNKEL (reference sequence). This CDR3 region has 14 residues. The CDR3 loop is CASSQTAGGHEQFF. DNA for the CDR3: TGTGCCAGCAGCCAGACGGCAGGGGGTCATGAGCAGTTCTTC.

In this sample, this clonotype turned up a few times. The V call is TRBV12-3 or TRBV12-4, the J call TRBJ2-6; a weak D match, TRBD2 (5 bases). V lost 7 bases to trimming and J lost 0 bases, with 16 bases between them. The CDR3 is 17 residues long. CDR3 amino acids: CASNLYGGSSGANVLTF. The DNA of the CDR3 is TGTGCCAGCAACCTTTACGGAGGTTCCTCTGGGGCCAACGTCCTGACTTTC.

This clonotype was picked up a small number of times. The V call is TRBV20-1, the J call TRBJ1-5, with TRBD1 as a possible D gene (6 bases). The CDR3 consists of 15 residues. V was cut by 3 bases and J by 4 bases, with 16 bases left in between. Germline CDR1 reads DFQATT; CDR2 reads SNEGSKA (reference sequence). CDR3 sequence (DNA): TGCAGTGCTAGGCTCCGGGGGGGGCCGAATCAGCCCCAGCATTTT. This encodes CSARLRGGPNQPQHF.

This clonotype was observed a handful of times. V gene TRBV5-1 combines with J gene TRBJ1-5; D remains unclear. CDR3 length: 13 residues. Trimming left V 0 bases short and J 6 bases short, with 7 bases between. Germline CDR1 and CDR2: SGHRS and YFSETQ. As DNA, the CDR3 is TGCGCCAGCAGCTTGGAGGGTATTCAGCCCCAGCATTTT. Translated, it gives CASSLEGIQPQHF.

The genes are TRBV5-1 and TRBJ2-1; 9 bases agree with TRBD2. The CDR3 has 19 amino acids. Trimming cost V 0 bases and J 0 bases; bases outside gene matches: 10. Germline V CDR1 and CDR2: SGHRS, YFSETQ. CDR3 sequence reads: CASSLAAVAGVSSYNEQFF. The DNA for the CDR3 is TGCGCCAGCAGCTTGGCCGCGGTAGCGGGAGTTTCCTCCTACAATGAGCAGTTCTTC.

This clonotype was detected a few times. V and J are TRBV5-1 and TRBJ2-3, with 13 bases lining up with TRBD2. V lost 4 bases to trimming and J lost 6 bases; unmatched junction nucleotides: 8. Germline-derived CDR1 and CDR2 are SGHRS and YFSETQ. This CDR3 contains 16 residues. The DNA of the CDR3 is TGCGCCAGCAGCATAAGACTAGCGGGGGGCATGGATACGCAGTATTTT. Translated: CASSIRLAGGMDTQYF. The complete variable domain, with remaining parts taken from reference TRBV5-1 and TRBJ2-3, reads KAGVTQTPRYLIKTRGQQVTLSCSPISGHRSVSWYQQTPGQGLQFLFEYFSETQRNKGNFPGRFSGRQFSNSRSEMNVSTLELGDSALYLCASSIRLAGGMDTQYFGPGTRLTVL.

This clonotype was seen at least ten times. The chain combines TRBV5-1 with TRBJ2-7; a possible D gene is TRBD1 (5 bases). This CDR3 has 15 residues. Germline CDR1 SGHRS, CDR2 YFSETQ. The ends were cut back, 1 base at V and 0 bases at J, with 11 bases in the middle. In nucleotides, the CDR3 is TGCGCCAGCAGCTTGAGGCAGGGTGGCTCCTACGAGCAGTACTTC. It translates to CASSLRQGGSYEQYF.

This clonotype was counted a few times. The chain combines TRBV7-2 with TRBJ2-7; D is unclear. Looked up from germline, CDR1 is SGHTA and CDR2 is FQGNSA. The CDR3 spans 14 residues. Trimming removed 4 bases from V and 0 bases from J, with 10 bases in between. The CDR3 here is CASSSPGNSYEQYF. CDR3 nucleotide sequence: TGTGCCAGCAGCTCACCCGGTAACTCCTACGAGCAGTACTTC. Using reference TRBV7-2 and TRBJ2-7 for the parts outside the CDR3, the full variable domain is GAGVSQSPSNKVTEKGKDVELRCDPISGHTALYWYRQSLGQGLEFLIYFQGNSAPDKSGLPSDRFSAERTGGSVSTLTIQRTQQEDSAVYLCASSSPGNSYEQYFGPGTRLTVT.

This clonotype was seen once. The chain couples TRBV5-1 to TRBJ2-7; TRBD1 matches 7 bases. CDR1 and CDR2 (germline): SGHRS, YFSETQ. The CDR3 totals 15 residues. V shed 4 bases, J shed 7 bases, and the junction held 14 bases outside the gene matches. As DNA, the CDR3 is TGCGCCAGCAGCCTCAACTTCCGACAGGGCTGGGAGCAGTACTTC. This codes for CASSLNFRQGWEQYF.

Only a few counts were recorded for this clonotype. This CDR3 reads CASSRDSRGHTF. CDR3 nucleotide sequence: TGTGCCAGCAGCCGGGACAGCCGAGGGCACACCTTC. This sequence joins TRBV7-2 and TRBJ1-2, with 7 nucleotides matching TRBD1. The germline CDR1 and CDR2 sequences are SGHTA and FQGNSA. Trimming cost V 5 bases and J 12 bases; bases outside gene matches: 9. There are 12 residues in the CDR3.

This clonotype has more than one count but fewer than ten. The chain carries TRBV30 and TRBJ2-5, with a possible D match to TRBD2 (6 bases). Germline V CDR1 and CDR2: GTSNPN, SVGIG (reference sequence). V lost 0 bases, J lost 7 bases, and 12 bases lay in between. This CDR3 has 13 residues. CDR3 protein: CAWSVGGSGTQYF. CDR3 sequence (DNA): TGTGCCTGGAGTGTGGGGGGAAGTGGGACCCAGTACTTC.

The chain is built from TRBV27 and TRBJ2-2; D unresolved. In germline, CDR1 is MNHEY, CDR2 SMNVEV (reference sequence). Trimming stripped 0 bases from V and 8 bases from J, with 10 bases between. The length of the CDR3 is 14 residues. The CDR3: CASSLSGQFGELFF. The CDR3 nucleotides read TGTGCCAGCAGTTTATCGGGTCAGTTTGGGGAGCTGTTTTTT.

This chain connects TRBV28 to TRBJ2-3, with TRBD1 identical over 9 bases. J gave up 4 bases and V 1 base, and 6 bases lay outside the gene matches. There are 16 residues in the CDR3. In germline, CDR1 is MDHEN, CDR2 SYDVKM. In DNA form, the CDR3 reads TGTGCCAGCAGTTTATCCGGGACAGGGAATGCAGATACGCAGTATTTT. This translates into CASSLSGTGNADTQYF.

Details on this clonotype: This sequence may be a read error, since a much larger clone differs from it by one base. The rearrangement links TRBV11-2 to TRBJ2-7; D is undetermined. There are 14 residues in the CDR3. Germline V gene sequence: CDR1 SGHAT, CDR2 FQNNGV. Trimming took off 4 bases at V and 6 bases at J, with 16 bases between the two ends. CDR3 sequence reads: CASSSLKATCEQYF. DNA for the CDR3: TGTGCCAGCAGCTCCCTAAAGGCGACCTGCGAGCAGTACTTC.